This TCR beta chain originates from a study of blood T cell repertoires in COVID-19. Overall study context: The study drew acute and convalescent COVID-19 samples from the United States, Italy and Spain.

Per the study methods: Reference gene primer amplification in the assay estimated nucleated cell counts. Profiled with immunoSEQ multiplex PCR; TCRdb holds only in-frame clones, not every one. V and J calls and clone size are as listed in that table; D and trimming were resolved from the DNA. The sample consists of around 190,000 clones, around 81% of them appearing once. The germline gives CDR1 GTSNPN, CDR2 SVGIG (reference sequence). V was pared by 0 bases and J by 14 bases, with 3 bases of the junction left unmatched. The CDR3 runs 12 residues. The V call is TRBV30, the J call TRBJ1-4; TRBD1 aligns across 10 bases. This TCR was recovered from a woman between 35 and 50 years old with COVID-19, enrolled during active disease. Sequenced: peripheral blood. The CDR3 spells CAWSVLGQGLFF. The CDR3 DNA follows: TGTGCCTGGAGTGTACTGGGACAGGGGCTGTTTTTT.